This T cell receptor beta chain derives from a study of lymphopenia after photon versus proton radiotherapy (dated by TCRdb to between 2017 and 2020). For the study in its entirety: Photon and proton radiation therapy were compared by the study for their immunological effects in patients with gastrointestinal tumors who developed high-grade lymphopenia. The 20 patients in the cohort had gastrointestinal tumors, were treated with either photon or proton therapy, and subsequently developed lymphopenia. The goal of the study was to characterize the differences between the two radiation modalities in how they affect the immune system. Here is what the overall study found, with its caveats: During treatment, patients who received photon therapy lost naive T cells and TCR diversity and gained effector/memory populations, whereas patients who received proton therapy remained relatively stable. The survival association was assessed only in patients who died, and the authors presented better survival with proton therapy as a possibility rather than a demonstrated result. After the lymphocyte count nadir, repertoires from photon-treated patients showed oligoclonal expansion, particularly of CD8+ Temra cells, and this expansion drove the decline in diversity. Across the cohort, among patients who died, a greater drop in TCR diversity after the nadir was inversely correlated with overall survival time.

Reading from cysteine to phenylalanine, the CDR3 counts 11 amino acids. Of all the DNA, just the CDR3 is kept, 33 bases in frame from base 1. The junction carries 10 bases between V and J, which are trimmed by 3 bases and 8 bases respectively. Sequences DFQATT (CDR1) and SNEGSKA (CDR2) are obtained from the germline V gene (reference sequence). As for this clone: The target of this receptor is not known. No base qualities exist here, and no much larger clone lies one base off it.

Receptor libraries were prepared by the immunoSEQ multiplex PCR assay. T cell repertoires were profiled by deep sequencing of rearranged TCR beta loci, alongside multiparametric flow cytometry. TCRdb's version of the immuneACCESS table is confined to in-frame rearrangements and falls short of the full clone set. An unresolved V gene accounts for under half of the shortfall where checked; the remainder is of unknown origin. This sample is represented by about 26,000 clones; about four fifths of them were singletons. The ten largest account for 3% to 4% of the sample. The chain couples TRBV20-1 to TRBJ1-2; no D gene can be assigned with confidence. The sequence was collected from a woman between 45 and 60 years old with pancreatic cancer. The sample in question was peripheral blood, obtained from a patient treated with photon-based radiotherapy. The DNA reads as follows: TGCAGTGCTAGGGTGGGGAACGGCTACACCTTC. This is translated as CSARVGNGYTF.